The 11 T cell receptor beta chains listed next were all sequenced from one sample in a study of shared clonotypes between healthy human individuals. Sequencing used immunoSEQ multiplex PCR; TCRdb keeps in-frame clones, though not all of them. The sample records more than 2 million clones, roughly 95% being singletons. The naive CD8 subset, CD45RO-negative cells positively selected for CCR7, excluded terminally differentiated effector memory CD45RA+ cells. The source material was naive CD8+ T cells sorted from blood. The receptors shown here come from a man aged 18 to 29 in good health.

The chain recombines TRBV5-1 with TRBJ1-1; D is unresolved. Germline V gene sequence: CDR1 SGHRS, CDR2 YFSETQ. The CDR3 contains 13 residues. V lost 4 bases and J 1 base, leaving 8 bases between the germline ends. CDR3 protein: CASSQSENTEAFF. CDR3 nucleotides: TGCGCCAGCAGCCAGTCGGAGAACACTGAAGCTTTCTTT.

A remark on this clone: Other nucleotide sequences from this sample produce the same CDR3. The chain combines TRBV9 with TRBJ2-3; D uncertain. The CDR3 totals 13 residues. Germline CDR1 SGDLS, CDR2 YYNGEE. With 0 bases removed from V and 2 bases from J, the gap between germline ends came to 4 bases. In DNA form, the CDR3 reads TGTGCCAGCAGCGTAGCAGACACAGATACGCAGTATTTT. Protein: CASSVADTDTQYF.

V gene TRBV13 combines with J gene TRBJ2-1; 14 bases align to TRBD2. The germline gives CDR1 PRHDT, CDR2 FYEKMQ (reference sequence). J was trimmed by 1 base and V by 5 bases; bases with no gene match: 7. The CDR3 is 18 amino acids. CDR3 sequence (DNA): TGTGCCAGCAGCCCTAGGGGACTAGCGGGGGCATCCTACAATGAGCAGTTCTTC. Translating gives CASSPRGLAGASYNEQFF.

V is TRBV18 and J is TRBJ2-1; 7 nucleotides line up with TRBD1. The CDR3 covers 13 residues. The germline V gene has CDR1 KGHSH and CDR2 LQKENI. Germline trimming cut 2 bases from V and 6 bases from J; bases unmatched to any gene: 1. This chain's CDR3 is CASSPWTGNEQFF. Here the CDR3 DNA reads TGTGCCAGCTCACCATGGACAGGCAATGAGCAGTTCTTC.

V is TRBV7-9 and J is TRBJ2-2; no clear D. The CDR3 sequence is 15 residues long. Looked up from germline, CDR1 is SEHNR and CDR2 is FQNEAQ (reference sequence). Deletions cut 1 base from V and 8 bases from J, with 14 bases between. The CDR3 DNA follows: TGTGCCAGCAGCTTAGTTGACACCTTGATTGGGGAGCTGTTTTTT. Amino acids: CASSLVDTLIGELFF.

This rearrangement joins TRBV15 to TRBJ1-5; D uncertain. The V gene's germline CDR1 is LNHNV and CDR2 YYDKDF (reference sequence). The CDR3 contains 15 residues. V lost 0 bases and J lost 4, with 10 bases in between. CDR3 region: CATSREGSANQPQHF. For the CDR3, the DNA is TGTGCCACCAGCAGAGAGGGGAGCGCGAATCAGCCCCAGCATTTT.

The chain is built from TRBV7-6 and TRBJ2-3; 10 bases map to TRBD1. J was trimmed by 5 bases and V by 1 base; bases with no gene match: 9. Germline CDR1 SGHVS, CDR2 FNYEAQ. This CDR3 is 17 amino acids long. The CDR3 nucleotides read TGTGCCAGCAGCTTAGGACAGGGGGCATTGTATGAAGATACGCAGTATTTT. Translation gives CASSLGQGALYEDTQYF.

The chain carries TRBV10-1 and TRBJ1-3; D gene ambiguous. Per germline, CDR1 WNHNN and CDR2 SYGVQD (reference sequence). Deletions cut 8 bases from V and 0 bases from J, with 11 bases between. CDR3 length equals 14 residues. The CDR3 loop reads CASPAVRSGNTIYF. DNA of the CDR3: TGCGCCAGCCCGGCGGTCCGCTCTGGAAACACCATATATTTT.

The chain recombines TRBV7-9 with TRBJ2-1; 7 bases fit TRBD2. The CDR3 has 12 amino acids. Germline CDR1 and CDR2: SEHNR and FQNEAQ (reference sequence). The V gene end was trimmed by 5 bases and the J gene end by 9 bases; junction bases not matched to a gene: 4. CDR3 nucleotide sequence: TGTGCCAGCAGCCTAACTAGCGTTGAGCAGTTCTTC. Protein sequence: CASSLTSVEQFF.

The table lists this clone with a count of one. The rearrangement uses TRBV7-9 and TRBJ2-7; the D gene is possibly TRBD2 (6 bases). Trimming removed 5 bases at V and 2 bases at J, with 19 bases between. CDR3 length equals 16 residues. Germline V gene sequence: CDR1 SEHNR, CDR2 FQNEAQ (reference sequence). Written as DNA, the CDR3 is TGTGCCAGCAGCCATAACGCGGGGCAGGGAGCCTACGAGCAGTACTTC. Protein: CASSHNAGQGAYEQYF.

The chain employs TRBV10-2 and TRBJ2-7; D may be TRBD1 (6 bases). The germline V gene has CDR1 WSHSY and CDR2 SAAADI. Trimming stripped 5 bases from V and 7 bases from J, with 18 bases between. The CDR3 is 14 amino acids. The CDR3 sequence: CASSSPQGVGEQYF. CDR3 in DNA: TGCGCCAGCAGTTCTCCACAGGGTGTTGGAGAGCAGTACTTC.